These 3 T cell receptor beta chains were all obtained from the same sample, sequenced in a study of blood T cell repertoires in COVID-19. Clones were read by immunoSEQ multiplex PCR, and TCRdb kept only the in-frame ones, dropping some. The sample carries around 230,000 clones, about 80% recorded once. The source material was PBMCs or T cells enriched from blood (not recorded which). The receptors shown here come from a man in his forties who had recovered from COVID-19.

This chain joins TRBV5-4 and TRBJ1-1; D is unclear. V dropped 5 bases and J dropped 1 base, with 9 bases sitting between them. This CDR3 region has 13 residues. Germline loops: CDR1 SGHNT, CDR2 YYREEE (reference sequence). This CDR3 is CASSSVGNTEAFF. In DNA form, the CDR3 reads TGTGCCAGCAGTAGCGTGGGGAACACTGAAGCTTTCTTT.

The rearrangement joins TRBV14 to TRBJ1-5; D is undetermined. The V end was cut by 0 bases, the J end by 5 bases, with 5 bases between. This CDR3 has 13 residues. Germline V CDR1 and CDR2: SGHDN, FVKESK. The CDR3 loop is CASSQDEDQPQHF. CDR3 bases: TGTGCCAGCAGCCAAGATGAGGATCAGCCCCAGCATTTT.

This sequence joins TRBV19 and TRBJ2-7; weak D call: TRBD1 (6 bases). Trimming removed 8 bases at V and 3 bases at J, with 14 bases between. This CDR3 has 13 residues. Germline CDR1 reads LNHDA; CDR2 reads SQIVND (reference sequence). CDR3 region: CASRTGLIYEQYF. CDR3 nucleotides: TGTGCCAGTCGCACAGGGTTAATCTACGAGCAGTACTTC.